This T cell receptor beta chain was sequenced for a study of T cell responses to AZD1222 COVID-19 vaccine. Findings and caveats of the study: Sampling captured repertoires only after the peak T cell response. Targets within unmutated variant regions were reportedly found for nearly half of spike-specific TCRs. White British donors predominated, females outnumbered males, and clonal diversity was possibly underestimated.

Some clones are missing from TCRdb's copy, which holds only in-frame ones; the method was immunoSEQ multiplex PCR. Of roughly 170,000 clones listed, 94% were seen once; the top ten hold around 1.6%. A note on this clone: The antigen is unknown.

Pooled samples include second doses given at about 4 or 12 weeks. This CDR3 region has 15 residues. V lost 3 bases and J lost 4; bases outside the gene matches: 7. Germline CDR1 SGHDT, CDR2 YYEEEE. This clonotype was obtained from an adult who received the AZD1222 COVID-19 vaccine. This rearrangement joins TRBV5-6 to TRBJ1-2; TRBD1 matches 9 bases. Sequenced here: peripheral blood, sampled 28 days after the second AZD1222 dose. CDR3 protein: CASSWPTGGTYGYTF. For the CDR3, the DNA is TGTGCCAGCAGCTGGCCGACAGGGGGGACCTATGGCTACACCTTC.